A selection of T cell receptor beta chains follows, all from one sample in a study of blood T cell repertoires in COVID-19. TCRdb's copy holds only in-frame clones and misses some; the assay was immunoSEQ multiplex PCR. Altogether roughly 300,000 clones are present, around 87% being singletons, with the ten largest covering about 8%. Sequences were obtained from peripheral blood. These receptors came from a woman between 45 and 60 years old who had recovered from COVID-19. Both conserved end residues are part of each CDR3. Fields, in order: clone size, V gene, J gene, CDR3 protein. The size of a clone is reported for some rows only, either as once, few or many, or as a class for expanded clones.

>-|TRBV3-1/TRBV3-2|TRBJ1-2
CASSQFGGDYGYTF
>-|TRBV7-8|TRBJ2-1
CASSPRWGTGVGEQFF
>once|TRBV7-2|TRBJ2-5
CASSLRRGIEETQYF
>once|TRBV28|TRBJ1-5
CASRPLVGGKSNQPQHF
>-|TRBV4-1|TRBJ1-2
CASSQGTRQVYGYTF
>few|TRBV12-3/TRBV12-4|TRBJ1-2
CASSLDRVGGYTF
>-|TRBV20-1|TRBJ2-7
CSARDYYEQYF
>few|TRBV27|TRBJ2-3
CASAAGAAVDTQYF
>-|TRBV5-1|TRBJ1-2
CASSLDSSRALVWGYTF
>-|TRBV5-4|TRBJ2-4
CASSLSGPAKNIQYF
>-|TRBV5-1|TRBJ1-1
CASSLGGLRTEAFF
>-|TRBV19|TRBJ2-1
CASSIHDGNEQFF
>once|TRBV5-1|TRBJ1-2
CASSLSGTAAYGYTF
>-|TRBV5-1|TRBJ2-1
CASSLQGGLNEQFF
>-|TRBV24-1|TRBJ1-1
CATVRGMGENTEAFF
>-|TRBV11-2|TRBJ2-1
CASSLDPGQNNEQFF
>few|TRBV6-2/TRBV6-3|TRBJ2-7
CASSKRTGGLHEQYF
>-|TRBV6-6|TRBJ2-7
CASSPTSLAGGFDEQYF
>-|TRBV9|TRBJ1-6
CASSVATGSSPLHF
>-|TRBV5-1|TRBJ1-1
CASSLGSREYTEAFF
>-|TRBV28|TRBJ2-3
CATTPGGTDTQYF
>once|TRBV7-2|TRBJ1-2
CASSSLRGRDGYTF
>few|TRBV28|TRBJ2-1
CASSFDVEWSYNEQFF
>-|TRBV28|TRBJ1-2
CASSLSGDLLSYTF
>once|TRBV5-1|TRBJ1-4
CASSLSSQGGEKLFF
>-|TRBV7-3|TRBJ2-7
CASSQEAGPYEQYF